These 28 T cell receptor beta chains share one sample of origin, sequenced in a study of beta chain features in type 1 diabetes. Of the isolated RNA, all was reverse transcribed, and so the sequenced material was expressed TCRB transcripts. The assay was immunoSEQ multiplex PCR, and TCRdb's table has in-frame clones only and misses some. Of 130,000 to 150,000 clones in the sample, 6% to 7.5% were seen once. Sequencing input: central memory CD4+ T cells from blood. These receptor sequences come from a woman between 25 and 40 years old in good health.

The chain recombines TRBV25-1 with TRBJ2-5, with unresolved D. The V end lost 1 base, the J end lost 1 base, and 10 bases lay between the germline ends. The CDR3 loop spans 15 amino acids. Germline-derived CDR1 and CDR2 are MGHDK and SYGVNS. Written as DNA, the CDR3 is TGTGCCAGCAGTGAATTGGTGACAAGCCAAGAGACCCAGTACTTC. This sequence encodes CASSELVTSQETQYF.

This rearrangement joins TRBV7-2 to TRBJ2-7, with 8 bases aligning to TRBD2. The trim removed 5 bases at V and 2 bases at J, leaving 11 bases unmatched. The CDR3 spans 16 residues. The V gene's germline CDR1 is SGHTA and CDR2 FQGNSA. The CDR3 reads CASSRRRAGETYEQYF. CDR3 nucleotides: TGTGCCAGCAGCAGACGAAGAGCGGGAGAGACCTACGAGCAGTACTTC. The whole variable domain, filled in from reference TRBV7-2 and TRBJ2-7, reads GAGVSQSPSNKVTEKGKDVELRCDPISGHTALYWYRQSLGQGLEFLIYFQGNSAPDKSGLPSDRFSAERTGGSVSTLTIQRTQQEDSAVYLCASSRRRAGETYEQYFGPGTRLTVT.

V is TRBV5-4 and J is TRBJ2-3; 7 nucleotides align to TRBD2. Germline CDR1 reads SGHNT; CDR2 reads YYREEE (reference sequence). The CDR3 contains 16 residues. The V segment lost 4 bases and the J segment 2 bases; nucleotides outside the gene matches: 10. CDR3 protein: CASSPVGGSHTDTQYF. For the CDR3, the DNA is TGTGCCAGCAGCCCAGTGGGCGGGAGCCACACAGATACGCAGTATTTT.

This clone is a singleton in its sample. CDR3 in amino acids: CASSRQGAEQYF. Here the CDR3 DNA reads TGTGCCAGCAGCAGACAGGGCGCCGAGCAGTACTTC. The J gene is TRBJ2-7, the V gene TRBV6-5, with 7 nucleotides matching TRBD1. V gave up 6 bases and J gave up 6 bases; unmatched junction bases: 5. Germline V CDR1 and CDR2: MNHEY, SVGAGI. The CDR3 covers 12 residues.

The chain is built from TRBV6-5 and TRBJ1-5; no clear D. CDR3 length equals 8 residues. Per the germline V gene, CDR1 is MNHEY and CDR2 is SVGAGI. V was shortened by 6 bases and J by 14 bases, with 5 bases between the two germline ends. The CDR3 spells CASRAEHF. The CDR3 DNA is TGTGCCAGCAGGGCCGAGCATTTT.

This clone occurred a few times. The rearrangement links TRBV7-9 to TRBJ2-7; TRBD1 aligns across 11 bases. CDR1 and CDR2 (germline): SEHNR, FQNEAQ (reference sequence). Unmatched junction bases numbered 5, after V lost 5 bases and J lost 2 bases. This CDR3 comprises 15 residues. The chain's CDR3 is CASSGPGQGAYEQYF. In DNA form, the CDR3 reads TGTGCCAGCAGCGGGCCGGGACAGGGGGCCTACGAGCAGTACTTC.

This rearrangement joins TRBV14 to TRBJ2-2, with TRBD2 as a possible D gene (6 bases). The CDR3 is 16 residues long. Trimming took 3 bases from V and 5 from J, leaving 16 bases between them. The germline gives CDR1 SGHDN, CDR2 FVKESK. CDR3 in amino acids: CASSQKGLPGTGELFF. Here the CDR3 DNA reads TGTGCCAGCAGCCAGAAGGGACTTCCTGGGACCGGGGAGCTGTTTTTT.

CDR3 region: CASRASGGDYNEQFF. CDR3 bases: TGTGCCAGCAGGGCCAGCGGGGGGGATTACAATGAGCAGTTCTTC. The chain joins TRBV5-4 to TRBJ2-1, with TRBD2 matching over 10 bases. The CDR3 consists of 15 residues. Germline V gene data show CDR1 as SGHNT and CDR2 as YYREEE (reference sequence). The junction had 6 bases not matched to a gene; V was cut back by 5 bases and J by 4 bases.

V gene TRBV5-4 combines with J gene TRBJ2-5; D gene ambiguous. Trimming stripped 4 bases from V and 5 bases from J, with 6 bases between. CDR1 is SGHNT, CDR2 YYREEE, per germline (reference sequence). The CDR3 has 11 residues. The CDR3 here is CASSLLETQYF. The CDR3 DNA reads TGTGCCAGCAGCCTTCTGGAGACCCAGTACTTC. The entire variable domain, with the rest obtained from reference TRBV5-4 and TRBJ2-5, is as follows: ETGVTQSPTHLIKTRGQQVTLRCSSQSGHNTVSWYQQALGQGPQFIFQYYREEENGRGNFPPRFSGLQFPNYSSELNVNALELDDSALYLCASSLLETQYFGPGTRLLVL.

In its sample, this clone was seen a few times. The genes are TRBV10-2 and TRBJ2-7; tentative D call: TRBD1 (5 bases). V was cut by 7 bases and J by 6 bases, with 13 bases left in between. The germline gives CDR1 WSHSY, CDR2 SAAADI. The CDR3 totals 12 residues. CDR3 region: CASTDSLAEQYF. CDR3 sequence (DNA): TGCGCCAGCACCGACAGCCTGGCCGAGCAGTACTTC.

The table lists this clone with a few counts. This chain joins TRBV7-2 and TRBJ2-1; 7 nucleotides line up with TRBD2. CDR1 and CDR2 from the germline V gene are SGHTA and FQGNSA. CDR3 length: 12 residues. V trimming: 5 bases; J trimming: 13 bases; junction bases outside the gene matches: 8. The CDR3 loop reads CASSPQGLVQFF. For the CDR3, the DNA is TGTGCCAGCAGCCCCCAAGGACTAGTTCAGTTCTTC.

This clone was counted a few times. This chain links TRBV6-5 with TRBJ2-3; 8 nucleotides align to TRBD1. CDR3 length: 14 residues. Germline V gives CDR1 MNHEY, CDR2 SVGAGI. Trimming cost V 6 bases and J 4 bases; bases outside gene matches: 6. CDR3: CASRRPDRADTQYF. For the CDR3, the DNA is TGTGCCAGCAGACGCCCGGACAGGGCAGATACGCAGTATTTT.

The V gene is TRBV5-1, the J gene TRBJ1-1; possible D gene TRBD1, 6 bases. Germline CDR1 is SGHRS and CDR2 is YFSETQ. The CDR3 contains 14 residues. Trimming stripped 7 bases from V and 1 base from J, with 14 bases between. CDR3 loop: CASGRDIRNTEAFF. The CDR3 DNA is TGCGCCAGCGGGAGGGACATCAGGAACACTGAAGCTTTCTTT.

This clone has a handful of counts. V gene TRBV27 combines with J gene TRBJ1-2; possibly TRBD1 for D (5 bases). There are 15 residues in the CDR3. Looked up from germline, CDR1 is MNHEY and CDR2 is SMNVEV (reference sequence). Trimming left V 5 bases short and J 7 bases short, with 20 bases between. This CDR3 reads CASSPVTAHRGGYTF. DNA of the CDR3: TGTGCCAGCAGTCCCGTGACAGCTCATAGGGGTGGCTACACCTTC.

This clone showed up just a few times. V gene TRBV4-2 combines with J gene TRBJ2-1; the match to TRBD1 covers 7 bases. Germline V gives CDR1 LGHNA, CDR2 YNFKEQ. The CDR3 is 15 residues long. Losses at the gene ends were 6 bases for V and 6 bases for J; bases not matched to a gene: 11. CDR3 amino acids: CASRGPRTGSNEQFF. The CDR3 region has the DNA TGTGCCAGCAGGGGACCGAGGACAGGCTCCAATGAGCAGTTCTTC.

This clone has just a few counts. The V and J genes are TRBV11-2 and TRBJ2-7; the match to TRBD2 covers 10 bases. The CDR3 is 18 residues long. Germline V gives CDR1 SGHAT, CDR2 FQNNGV. The junction had 9 bases not matched to a gene; V was cut back by 1 base and J by 0 bases. CDR3 in amino acids: CASSLVGGLARHSYEQYF. As DNA, the CDR3 is TGTGCCAGCAGCTTAGTGGGGGGACTAGCGCGTCACTCCTACGAGCAGTACTTC.

This clone was detected only a few times. The DNA for the CDR3 is TGCGCCAGCAGCCAAGATGGGGCCGGGTGGCAGCCCCAGCATTTT. This codes for CASSQDGAGWQPQHF. This chain uses TRBV4-3 with TRBJ1-5, with a possible D match to TRBD1 (5 bases). This CDR3 contains 15 residues. Trimming left V 0 bases short and J 7 bases short, with 13 bases between. Germline CDR1 reads LGHNA; CDR2 reads YSLEER.

This clone has just a few counts. The chain carries TRBV7-9 and TRBJ2-7; 10 bases map to TRBD2. The CDR3 has 14 residues. Germline CDR1 is SEHNR and CDR2 is FQNEAQ (reference sequence). The V and J ends lost 6 bases and 2 bases, in that order; junction bases with no gene match: 4. The CDR3 reads CASSGTSATYEQYF. In nucleotides, the CDR3 is TGTGCCAGCAGTGGGACTAGCGCCACCTACGAGCAGTACTTC.

The chain is built from TRBV2 and TRBJ2-1; 14 bases match TRBD2. V was pared by 6 bases and J by 6 bases, with 4 bases of the junction left unmatched. Germline CDR1 and CDR2: SNHLY and FYNNEI. This CDR3 has 15 amino acids. DNA of the CDR3: TGTGCCAGCAGGGCCGGGACTAGCGGGAGCAATGAGCAGTTCTTC. As protein: CASRAGTSGSNEQFF.

The chain employs TRBV25-1 and TRBJ2-7; 11 bases fit TRBD1. The CDR3 runs 15 residues. J lost 6 bases, V lost 5 bases, and 9 bases had no gene match. Germline CDR1 and CDR2: MGHDK and SYGVNS. The CDR3 nucleotides read TGTGCCAGCAGTTCTCCGGGACAGGGGGGTAGCGAGCAGTACTTC. Protein sequence: CASSSPGQGGSEQYF.

The gene calls are TRBV7-2 and TRBJ1-2, with TRBD1 identical over 8 bases. Germline CDR1 reads SGHTA; CDR2 reads FQGNSA. The CDR3 has 15 amino acids. V trimming: 3 bases; J trimming: 4 bases; junction bases outside the gene matches: 7. CDR3 in amino acids: CASSFAGTGSYGYTF. The CDR3 bases are TGTGCCAGCAGCTTCGCCGGGACAGGATCCTATGGCTACACCTTC.

This clone was counted once. The genes are TRBV27 and TRBJ1-5, with D uncertain. The CDR3 has 15 residues. Germline assignment: CDR1 MNHEY and CDR2 SMNVEV (reference sequence). V gave up 2 bases and J gave up 2 bases, with 10 bases separating them. In nucleotides, the CDR3 is TGTGCCAGCAGTTTAATCGGCGGAGGCAATCAGCCCCAGCATTTT. This encodes CASSLIGGGNQPQHF.

The genes are TRBV7-3 and TRBJ1-2; the D gene is possibly TRBD1 (6 bases). V was clipped by 5 bases and J by 4 bases, with 17 bases between them. CDR3 length: 15 residues. Germline V gene lookup returns CDR1 SGHTA and CDR2 FQGTGA. CDR3 loop: CASSLGAGVSYGYTF. Here the CDR3 DNA reads TGTGCCAGCAGCCTAGGGGCAGGGGTATCCTATGGCTACACCTTC.

This chain links TRBV2 with TRBJ2-7, with TRBD2 as a possible D gene (6 bases). Trimming pared 6 bases from V and 3 bases from J, leaving 15 bases between. Germline-derived CDR1 and CDR2 are SNHLY and FYNNEI. The CDR3 is 14 amino acids. In DNA, the CDR3 is TGTGCCAGCAGACCTAGCGCCGTCAGCTACGAGCAGTACTTC. It encodes CASRPSAVSYEQYF.

This chain connects TRBV11-2 to TRBJ2-4, with D possibly matching TRBD1 (6 bases). The CDR3 runs 13 residues. The ends were cut back, 4 bases at V and 7 bases at J, with 11 bases in the middle. Germline CDR1 reads SGHAT; CDR2 reads FQNNGV. In DNA form, the CDR3 reads TGTGCCAGCAGCTCTGGCCAGGGGAACATTCAGTACTTC. Its protein product is CASSSGQGNIQYF.

V gene TRBV11-2 combines with J gene TRBJ2-3; tentatively, D is TRBD2 (5 bases). Trimming took 0 bases from V and 0 from J, leaving 7 bases between them. The CDR3 is 15 residues long. Germline loops: CDR1 SGHAT, CDR2 FQNNGV. The CDR3 reads CASSLDGVSTDTQYF. The CDR3 DNA is TGTGCCAGCAGCTTAGACGGGGTTAGCACAGATACGCAGTATTTT.

This clone was counted many times. The V gene is TRBV18, the J gene TRBJ2-1, with 7 bases matching TRBD2. In germline, CDR1 is KGHSH, CDR2 LQKENI. CDR3 length: 16 residues. V lost 2 bases and J lost 6; bases outside the gene matches: 10. In DNA form, the CDR3 reads TGTGCCAGCTCACCAGATGGAGCGGGACCGGGCAATGAGCAGTTCTTC. It yields the protein CASSPDGAGPGNEQFF. Drawing the rest from reference TRBV18 and TRBJ2-1, the complete variable domain is NAGVMQNPRHLVRRRGQEARLRCSPMKGHSHVYWYRQLPEEGLKFMVYLQKENIIDESGMPKERFSAEFPKEGPSILRIQQVVRGDSAAYFCASSPDGAGPGNEQFFGPGTRLTVL.

The chain uses TRBV4-3 and TRBJ2-4; maybe TRBD2 (5 bases). From germline, CDR1 is LGHNA and CDR2 YSLEER. V dropped 1 base and J dropped 8 bases, with 18 bases sitting between them. The CDR3 runs to 16 residues. This CDR3 reads CASSQVSGSPRDIQYF. The DNA for the CDR3 is TGCGCCAGCAGCCAAGTGAGTGGGAGCCCTAGGGACATTCAGTACTTC.